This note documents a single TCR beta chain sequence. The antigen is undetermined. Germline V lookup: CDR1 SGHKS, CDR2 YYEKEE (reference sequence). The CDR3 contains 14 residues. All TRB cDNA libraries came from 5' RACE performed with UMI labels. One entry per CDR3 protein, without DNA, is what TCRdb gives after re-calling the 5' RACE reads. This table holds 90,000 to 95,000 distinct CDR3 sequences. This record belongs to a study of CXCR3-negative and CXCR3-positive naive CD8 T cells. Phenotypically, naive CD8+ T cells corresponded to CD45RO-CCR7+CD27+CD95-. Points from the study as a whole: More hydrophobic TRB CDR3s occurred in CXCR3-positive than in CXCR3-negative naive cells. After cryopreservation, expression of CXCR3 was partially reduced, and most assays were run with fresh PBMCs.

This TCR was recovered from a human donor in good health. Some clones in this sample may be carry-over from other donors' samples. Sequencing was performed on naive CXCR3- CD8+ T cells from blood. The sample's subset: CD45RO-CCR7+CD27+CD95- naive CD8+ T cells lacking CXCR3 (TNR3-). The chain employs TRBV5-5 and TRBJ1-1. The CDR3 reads CASSLWGMNTEAFF.